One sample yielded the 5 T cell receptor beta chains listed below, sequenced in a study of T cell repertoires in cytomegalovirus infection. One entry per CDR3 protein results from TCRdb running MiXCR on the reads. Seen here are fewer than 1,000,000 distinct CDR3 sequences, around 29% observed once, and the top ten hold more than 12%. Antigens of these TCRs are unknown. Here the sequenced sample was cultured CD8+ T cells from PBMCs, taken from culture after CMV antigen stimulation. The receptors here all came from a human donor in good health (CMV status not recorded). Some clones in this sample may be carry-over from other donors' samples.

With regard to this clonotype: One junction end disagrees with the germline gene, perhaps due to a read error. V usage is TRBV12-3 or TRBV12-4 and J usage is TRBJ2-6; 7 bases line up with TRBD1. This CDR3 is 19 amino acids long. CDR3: CASSLTGADLASGTNVLTF. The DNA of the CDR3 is TGTGCCAGCAGTTTAACAGGGGCCGATCTCGCTTCTGGGACCAACGTCCTGACTTTC.

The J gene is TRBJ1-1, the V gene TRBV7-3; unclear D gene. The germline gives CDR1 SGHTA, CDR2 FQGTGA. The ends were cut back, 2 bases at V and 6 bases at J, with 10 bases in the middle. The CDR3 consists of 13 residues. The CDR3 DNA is TGTGCCAGCAGCTTAGAATTAGGCGCTGAAGCTTTCTTT. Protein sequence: CASSLELGAEAFF.

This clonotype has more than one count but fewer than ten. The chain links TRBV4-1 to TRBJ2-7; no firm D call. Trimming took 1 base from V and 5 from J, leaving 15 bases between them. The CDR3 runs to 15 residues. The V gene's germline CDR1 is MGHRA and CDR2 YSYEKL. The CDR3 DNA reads TGCGCCAGCAGCCAAGTGGCGCAAAGGGAAAACGAGCAGTACTTC. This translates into CASSQVAQRENEQYF.

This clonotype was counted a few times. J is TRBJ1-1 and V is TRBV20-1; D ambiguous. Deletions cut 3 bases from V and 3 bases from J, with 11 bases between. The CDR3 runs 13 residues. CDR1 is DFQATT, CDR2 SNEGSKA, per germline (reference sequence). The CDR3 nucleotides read TGCAGTGCTAGTGACGGCTCCGACACTGAAGCTTTCTTT. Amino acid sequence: CSASDGSDTEAFF.

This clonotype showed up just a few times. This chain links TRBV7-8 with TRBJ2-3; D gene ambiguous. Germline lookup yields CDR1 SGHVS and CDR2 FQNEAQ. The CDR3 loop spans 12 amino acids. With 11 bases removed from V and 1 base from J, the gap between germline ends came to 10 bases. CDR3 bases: TGTGCCTCCCAACGGGGCACAGATACGCAGTATTTT. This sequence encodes CASQRGTDTQYF.